This record covers a single T cell receptor beta chain. This CDR3 is built from 17 residues. V was clipped by 2 bases and J by 3 bases, with 17 bases between them. Germline CDR1 reads LNHDA; CDR2 reads SQIVND (reference sequence). This specimen comes from a study of blood T cell repertoires in COVID-19. Study information: T cells, B-cell-depleted T cells, or PBMCs supplied cDNA or gDNA.

Original data processing: From reference gene primer amplification, estimates of nucleated cell counts were derived. The protocol was immunoSEQ multiplex PCR, while the TCRdb copy is restricted to in-frame clones and leaves out a portion. The V and J calls and clone size are taken from that table; D and trimming were inferred from the DNA. The profile shows around 260,000 clones, roughly 91% of them singletons. The genes are TRBV19 and TRBJ1-5, with unresolved D. Source material: peripheral blood. The sequence derives from a man aged 30 to 45 with acute or convalescent COVID-19. The CDR3 DNA reads as TGTGCCAGTAGTATACTCCCTGGAGAGGGCTACAATCAGCCCCAGCATTTT. Translating gives CASSILPGEGYNQPQHF. The full variable domain, its missing parts supplied by reference TRBV19 and TRBJ1-5, is DGGITQSPKYLFRKEGQNVTLSCEQNLNHDAMYWYRQDPGQGLRLIYYSQIVNDFQKGDIAEGYSVSREKKESFPLTVTSAQKNPTAFYLCASSILPGEGYNQPQHFGDGTRLSIL.